This T cell receptor beta chain is drawn from a study of human T cells and chemical hapten exposure. V was cut by 3 bases and J by 2 bases, with 12 bases left in between. The CDR3 totals 15 residues. Germline lookup yields CDR1 SGHAT and CDR2 FQDESV (reference sequence). TCRdb processed the RACE reads anew with MiXCR; each CDR3 protein has one entry. The data contain roughly 180,000 distinct CDR3 sequences, approximately 20% of them seen just once; the ten biggest clones take up over 6.5%. Time point denoted: patch test 1, 2 weeks after DPC sensitization. The treatment here: therapeutic diphenylcyclopropenone sensitization with weekly scalp DPC. This clonotype was seen a single time.

This chain links TRBV11-1 with TRBJ2-3; possible D gene TRBD1, 6 bases. The specimen was whole blood, collected in connection with sensitization to the hapten diphenylcyclopropenone (DPC). The sequence derives from a woman aged 50 to 65 with alopecia areata. Some clones in this sample may be carry-over from other donors' samples. CDR3 loop: CASSFKQGNTDTQYF. CDR3 DNA: TGTGCCAGCAGCTTTAAACAGGGAAACACAGATACGCAGTATTTT.